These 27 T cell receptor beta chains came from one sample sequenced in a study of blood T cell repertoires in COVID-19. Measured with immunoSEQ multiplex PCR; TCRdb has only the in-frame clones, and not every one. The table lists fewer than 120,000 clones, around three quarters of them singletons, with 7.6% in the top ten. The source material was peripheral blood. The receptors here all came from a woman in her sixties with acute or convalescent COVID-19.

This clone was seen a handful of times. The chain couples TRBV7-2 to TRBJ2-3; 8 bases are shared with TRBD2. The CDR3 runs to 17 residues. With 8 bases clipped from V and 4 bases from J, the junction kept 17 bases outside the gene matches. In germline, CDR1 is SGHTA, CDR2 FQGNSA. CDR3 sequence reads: CASLRYKVAGIADTQYF. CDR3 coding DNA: TGTGCCAGCCTTAGATACAAAGTAGCGGGGATCGCAGATACGCAGTATTTT.

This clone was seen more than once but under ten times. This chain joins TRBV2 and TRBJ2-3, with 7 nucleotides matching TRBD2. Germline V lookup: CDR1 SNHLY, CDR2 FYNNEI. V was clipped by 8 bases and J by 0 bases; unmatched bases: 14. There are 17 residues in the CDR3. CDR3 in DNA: TGTGCCAGCCTTCCACCCGCCGGCGGGGGTAGCACAGATACGCAGTATTTT. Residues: CASLPPAGGGSTDTQYF.

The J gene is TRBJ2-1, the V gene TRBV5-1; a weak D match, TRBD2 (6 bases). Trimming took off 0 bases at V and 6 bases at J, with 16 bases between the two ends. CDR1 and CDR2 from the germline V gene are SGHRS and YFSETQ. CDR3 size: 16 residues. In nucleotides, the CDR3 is TGCGCCAGCAGCTTGGTGCTTGCTAGCGCCTTCAATGAGCAGTTCTTC. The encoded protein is CASSLVLASAFNEQFF.

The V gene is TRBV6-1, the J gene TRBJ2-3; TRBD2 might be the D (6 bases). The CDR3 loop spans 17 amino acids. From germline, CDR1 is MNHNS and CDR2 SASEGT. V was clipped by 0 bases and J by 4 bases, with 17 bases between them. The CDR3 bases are TGTGCCAGCAGTGAAGCCCCGGCGGGGTTCGGGTCAGATACGCAGTATTTT. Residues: CASSEAPAGFGSDTQYF.

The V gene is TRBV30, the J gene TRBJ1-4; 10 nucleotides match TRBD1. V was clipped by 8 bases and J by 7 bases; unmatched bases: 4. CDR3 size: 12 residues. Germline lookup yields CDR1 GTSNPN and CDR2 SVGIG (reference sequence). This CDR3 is CAQDRGREKLFF. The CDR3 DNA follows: TGTGCCCAAGACAGGGGGCGTGAAAAACTGTTTTTT.

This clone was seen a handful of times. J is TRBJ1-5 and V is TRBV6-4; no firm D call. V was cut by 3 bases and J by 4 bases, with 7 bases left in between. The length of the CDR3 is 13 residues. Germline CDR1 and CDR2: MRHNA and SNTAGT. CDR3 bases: TGTGCCAGCAGTGAGACAAGTAATCAGCCCCAGCATTTT. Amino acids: CASSETSNQPQHF.

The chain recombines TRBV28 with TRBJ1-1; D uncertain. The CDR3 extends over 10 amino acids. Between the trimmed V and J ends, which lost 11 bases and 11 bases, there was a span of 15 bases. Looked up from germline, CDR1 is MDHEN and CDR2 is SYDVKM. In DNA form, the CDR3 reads TGTGCCTCCTCCCGAGGCCACGCTTTCTTT. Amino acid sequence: CASSRGHAFF.

The DNA of the CDR3 is TGTGCCAGTAACCTACAGGGTTCGCGTCAGCCCCAGCATTTT. Translated, it gives CASNLQGSRQPQHF. This chain links TRBV19 with TRBJ1-5; a weak D match, TRBD1 (6 bases). Between the trimmed V and J ends, which lost 7 bases and 6 bases, there was a span of 16 bases. Germline V gene sequence: CDR1 LNHDA, CDR2 SQIVND (reference sequence). The CDR3 has 14 residues.

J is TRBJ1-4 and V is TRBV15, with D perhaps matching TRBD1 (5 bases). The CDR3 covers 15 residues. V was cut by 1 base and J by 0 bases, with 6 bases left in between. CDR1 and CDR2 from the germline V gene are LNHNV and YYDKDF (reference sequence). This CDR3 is CATSRAGTTNEKLFF. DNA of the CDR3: TGTGCCACCAGCAGAGCAGGGACAACTAATGAAAAACTGTTTTTT.

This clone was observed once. The CDR3 nucleotides are TGTGCCAGCTCACCGACGACAACGGTCACTGAAGCTTTCTTT. This codes for CASSPTTTVTEAFF. This rearrangement joins TRBV18 to TRBJ1-1; D uncertain. The CDR3 is 14 residues long. V dropped 3 bases and J dropped 4 bases, with 12 bases sitting between them. Germline CDR1 reads KGHSH; CDR2 reads LQKENI.

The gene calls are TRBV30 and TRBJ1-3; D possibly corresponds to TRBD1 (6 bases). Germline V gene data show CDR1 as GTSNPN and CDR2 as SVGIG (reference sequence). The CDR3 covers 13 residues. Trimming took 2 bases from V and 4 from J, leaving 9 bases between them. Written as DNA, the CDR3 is TGTGCCTGGAGTCCAGGGGTAGGAAACACCATATATTTT. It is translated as CAWSPGVGNTIYF.

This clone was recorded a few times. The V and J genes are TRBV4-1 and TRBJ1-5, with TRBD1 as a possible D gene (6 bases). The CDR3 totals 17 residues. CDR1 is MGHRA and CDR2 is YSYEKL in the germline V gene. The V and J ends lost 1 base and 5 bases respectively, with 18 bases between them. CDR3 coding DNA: TGCGCCAGCAGCCAAGGCCCACACAGGGTATACTATCAGCCCCAGCATTTT. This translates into CASSQGPHRVYYQPQHF.

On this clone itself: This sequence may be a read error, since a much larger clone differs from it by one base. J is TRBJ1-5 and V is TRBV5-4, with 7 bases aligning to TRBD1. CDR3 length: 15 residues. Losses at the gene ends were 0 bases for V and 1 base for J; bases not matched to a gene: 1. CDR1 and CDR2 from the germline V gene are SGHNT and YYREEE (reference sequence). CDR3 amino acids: CASSLGGQSNQPQHF. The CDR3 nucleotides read TGTGCCAGCAGCTTGGGGGGACAGAGCAATCAGCCCCAGCATTTT.

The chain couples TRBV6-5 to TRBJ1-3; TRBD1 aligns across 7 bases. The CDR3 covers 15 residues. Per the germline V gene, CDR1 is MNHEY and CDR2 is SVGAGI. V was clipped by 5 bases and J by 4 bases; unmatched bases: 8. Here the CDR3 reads CASSTSTGLGNTIYF. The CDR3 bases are TGTGCCAGCAGTACCTCGACAGGGTTAGGAAACACCATATATTTT.

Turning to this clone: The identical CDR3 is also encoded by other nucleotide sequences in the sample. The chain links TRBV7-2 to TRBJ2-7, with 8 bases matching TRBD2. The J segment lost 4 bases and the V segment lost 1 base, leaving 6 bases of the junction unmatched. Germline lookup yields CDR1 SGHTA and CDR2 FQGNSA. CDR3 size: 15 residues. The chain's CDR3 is CASSLDGGGFYEQYF. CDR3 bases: TGTGCCAGCAGCTTAGATGGCGGGGGGTTTTACGAGCAGTACTTC.

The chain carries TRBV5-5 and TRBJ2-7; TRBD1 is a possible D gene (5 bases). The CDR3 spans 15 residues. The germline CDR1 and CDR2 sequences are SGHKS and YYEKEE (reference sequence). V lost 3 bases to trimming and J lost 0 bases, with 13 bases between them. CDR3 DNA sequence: TGTGCCAGCAGCTCTAGACAGTCGAGCTCCTACGAGCAGTACTTC. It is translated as CASSSRQSSSYEQYF.

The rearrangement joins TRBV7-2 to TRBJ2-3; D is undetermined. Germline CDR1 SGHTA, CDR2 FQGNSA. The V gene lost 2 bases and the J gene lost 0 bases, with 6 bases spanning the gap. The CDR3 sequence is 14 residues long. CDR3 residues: CASSLISSTDTQYF. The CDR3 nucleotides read TGTGCCAGCAGCTTAATCTCTAGCACAGATACGCAGTATTTT.

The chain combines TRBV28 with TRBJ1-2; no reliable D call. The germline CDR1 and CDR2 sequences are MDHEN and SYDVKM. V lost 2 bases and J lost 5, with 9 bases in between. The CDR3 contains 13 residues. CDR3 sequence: CASSLDRGYGYTF. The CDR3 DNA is TGTGCCAGCAGTTTAGATCGGGGTTATGGCTACACCTTC.

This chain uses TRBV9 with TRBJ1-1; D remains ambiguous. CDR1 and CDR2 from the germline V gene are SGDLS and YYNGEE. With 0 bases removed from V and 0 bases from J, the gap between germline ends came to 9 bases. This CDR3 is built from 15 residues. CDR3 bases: TGTGCCAGCAGCGTAGACGCAGGCATGAACACTGAAGCTTTCTTT. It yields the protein CASSVDAGMNTEAFF.

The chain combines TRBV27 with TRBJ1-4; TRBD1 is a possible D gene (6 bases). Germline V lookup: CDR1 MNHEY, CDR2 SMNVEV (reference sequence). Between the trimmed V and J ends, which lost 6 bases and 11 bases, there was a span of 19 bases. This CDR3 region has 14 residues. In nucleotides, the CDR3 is TGTGCCAGCAGATCTGGACCCGATACAGGGAAACTGTTTTTT. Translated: CASRSGPDTGKLFF.

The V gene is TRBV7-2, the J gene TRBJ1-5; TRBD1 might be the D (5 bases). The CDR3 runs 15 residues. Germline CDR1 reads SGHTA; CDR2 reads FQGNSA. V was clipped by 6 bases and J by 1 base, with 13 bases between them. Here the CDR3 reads CASSSHHRSNQPQHF. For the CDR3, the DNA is TGTGCCAGCAGTTCCCACCACAGGAGCAATCAGCCCCAGCATTTT.

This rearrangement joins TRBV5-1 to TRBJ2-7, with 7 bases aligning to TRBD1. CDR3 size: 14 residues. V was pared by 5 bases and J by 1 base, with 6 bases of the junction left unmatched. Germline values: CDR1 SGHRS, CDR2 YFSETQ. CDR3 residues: CASRTPGQSYEQYF. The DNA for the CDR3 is TGCGCCAGCAGAACGCCGGGACAGTCCTACGAGCAGTACTTC.

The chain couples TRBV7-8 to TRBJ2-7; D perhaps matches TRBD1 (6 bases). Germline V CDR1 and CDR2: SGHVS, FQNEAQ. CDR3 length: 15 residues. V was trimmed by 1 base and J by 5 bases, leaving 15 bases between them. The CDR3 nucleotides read TGTGCCAGCAGCTTAGGATGGACAGCTGCTAACGAGCAGTACTTC. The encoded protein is CASSLGWTAANEQYF.

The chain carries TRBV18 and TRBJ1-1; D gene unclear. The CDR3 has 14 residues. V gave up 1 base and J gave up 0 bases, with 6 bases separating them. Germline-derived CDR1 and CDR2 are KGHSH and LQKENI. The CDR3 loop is CASSPREMNTEAFF. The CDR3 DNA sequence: TGTGCCAGCTCACCACGGGAGATGAACACTGAAGCTTTCTTT.

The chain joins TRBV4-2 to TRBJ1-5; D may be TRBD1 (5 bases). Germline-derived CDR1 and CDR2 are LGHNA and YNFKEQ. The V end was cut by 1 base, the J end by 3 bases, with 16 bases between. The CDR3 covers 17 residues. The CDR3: CASSQVELGRANQPQHF. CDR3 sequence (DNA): TGTGCCAGCAGCCAAGTCGAGTTAGGCAGGGCCAATCAGCCCCAGCATTTT.

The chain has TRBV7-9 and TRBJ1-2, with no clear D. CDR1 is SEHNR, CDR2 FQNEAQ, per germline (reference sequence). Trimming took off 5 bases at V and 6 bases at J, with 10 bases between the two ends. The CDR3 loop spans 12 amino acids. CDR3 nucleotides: TGTGCCAGCAGCGGGAGGTATGATGGCTACACCTTC. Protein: CASSGRYDGYTF.

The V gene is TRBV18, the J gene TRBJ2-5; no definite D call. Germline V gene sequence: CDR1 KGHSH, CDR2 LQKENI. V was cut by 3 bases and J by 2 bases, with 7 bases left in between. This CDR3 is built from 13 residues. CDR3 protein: CASSPQVQETQYF. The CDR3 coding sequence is TGTGCCAGCTCACCGCAGGTGCAAGAGACCCAGTACTTC.